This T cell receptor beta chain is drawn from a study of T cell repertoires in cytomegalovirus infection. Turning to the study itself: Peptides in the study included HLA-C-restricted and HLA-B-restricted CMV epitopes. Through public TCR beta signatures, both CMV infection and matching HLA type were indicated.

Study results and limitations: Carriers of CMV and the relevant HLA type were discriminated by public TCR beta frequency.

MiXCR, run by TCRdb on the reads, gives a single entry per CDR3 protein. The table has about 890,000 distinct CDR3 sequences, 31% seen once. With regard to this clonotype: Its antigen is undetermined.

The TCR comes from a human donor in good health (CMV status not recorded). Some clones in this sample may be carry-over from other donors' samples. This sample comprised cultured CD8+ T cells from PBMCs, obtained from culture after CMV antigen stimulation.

CDR3 coding DNA: TGCAGTGCTAGAGATTACAACCACTCCTACGAGCAGTACTTC. It translates to CSARDYNHSYEQYF. This rearrangement joins TRBV20-1 to TRBJ2-7; D gene uncertain. Per germline, CDR1 DFQATT and CDR2 SNEGSKA (reference sequence). V lost 0 bases to trimming and J lost 0 bases, with 9 bases between them. The CDR3 totals 14 residues.